This TCR beta chain was sequenced for a study of cytomegalovirus exposure and HLA in healthy donors. Everyone who donated was a healthy bone marrow donor. 60 Vbeta and 13 Jbeta primers were used in PCR. Sequencing was performed with immunoSEQ multiplex PCR; in TCRdb, only in-frame clones are kept and a portion is missing. This table has 90,000 or so clones, about four fifths appearing once. The CDR3 has 13 residues. CDR1 is SGHDN, CDR2 FVKESK, per germline. Trimming left V 4 bases short and J 9 bases short, with 15 bases between. On this clone: Its antigen is currently unknown.

Study-wide points: There were 150 to 200 TCR beta chains listed as cytomegalovirus-associated.

The chain links TRBV14 to TRBJ1-2; D gene uncertain. Material for sequencing was PBMCs. The TCR was taken from a man aged 25 to 40 in good health and CMV-seropositive. This chain's CDR3 is CASSRDGFTSYTF. For the CDR3, the DNA is TGTGCCAGCAGCCGTGACGGGTTTACAAGCTACACCTTC.